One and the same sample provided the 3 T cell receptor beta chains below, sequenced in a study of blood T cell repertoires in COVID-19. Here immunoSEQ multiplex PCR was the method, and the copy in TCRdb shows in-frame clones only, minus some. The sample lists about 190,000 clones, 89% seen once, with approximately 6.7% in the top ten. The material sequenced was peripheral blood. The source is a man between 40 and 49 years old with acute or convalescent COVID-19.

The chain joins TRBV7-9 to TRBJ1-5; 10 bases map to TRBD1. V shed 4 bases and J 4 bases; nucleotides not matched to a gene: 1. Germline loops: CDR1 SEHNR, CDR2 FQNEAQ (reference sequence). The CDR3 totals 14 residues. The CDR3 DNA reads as TGTGCCAGCAGCTCGGGACAGGGGAATCAGCCCCAGCATTTT. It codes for CASSSGQGNQPQHF.

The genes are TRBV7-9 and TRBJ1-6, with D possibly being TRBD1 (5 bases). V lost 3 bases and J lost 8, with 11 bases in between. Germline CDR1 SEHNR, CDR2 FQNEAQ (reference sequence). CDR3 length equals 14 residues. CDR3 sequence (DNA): TGTGCCAGCAGCTTTAGGGGAAGAGATTCACCCCTCCACTTT. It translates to CASSFRGRDSPLHF.

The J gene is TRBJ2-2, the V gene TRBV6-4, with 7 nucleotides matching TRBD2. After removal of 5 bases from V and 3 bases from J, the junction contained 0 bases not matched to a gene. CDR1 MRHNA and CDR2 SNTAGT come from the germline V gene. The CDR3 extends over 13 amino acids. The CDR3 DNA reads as TGTGCCAGCAGTAGCGGGGACACCGGGGAGCTGTTTTTT. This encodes CASSSGDTGELFF.